Reported below is one T cell receptor (beta chain). Antigen: not known. The sample originates from a study of human T cells and chemical hapten exposure. Study results and limitations: There was alopecia in the donors, so their immune response may differ from that of healthy people.

The CDR3 is 14 residues long. The ends were cut back, 2 bases at V and 4 bases at J, with 8 bases in the middle. TCRdb re-called the RACE reads with MiXCR, one entry per CDR3 protein. The repertoire includes tens of thousands of distinct CDR3 sequences, 10% to 13% of them detected once, and over 3.5% sits in the top ten. Time point given: patch test 3, about 24 weeks after DPC sensitization. Described treatment: therapeutic diphenylcyclopropenone sensitization with weekly scalp DPC. V usage is TRBV12-3 or TRBV12-4 and J usage is TRBJ1-4, with D uncertain. The receptor was isolated from a woman aged 45-59 years with alopecia areata. Some clones in this sample may be carry-over from other donors' samples. Sequenced here: whole blood, sampled in connection with sensitization to the hapten diphenylcyclopropenone (DPC). DNA of the CDR3: TGTGCCAGCAGTTTAAACGGTTTTAATGAAAAACTGTTTTTT. Translating it yields CASSLNGFNEKLFF.